Each of the 28 T cell receptor beta chains below was sequenced from the same sample in a study of cytomegalovirus exposure and HLA in healthy donors. Clones were sequenced by immunoSEQ multiplex PCR, and TCRdb holds only the in-frame ones, with some missing. The sample lists 250,000 or so clones; approximately 84% were seen once. Sequenced sample: PBMCs. The receptors come from a man between 18 and 29 years old in good health and CMV-seropositive.

This clone was seen a single time. The rearrangement links TRBV9 to TRBJ2-3; D is possibly TRBD2 (5 bases). This CDR3 spans 13 amino acids. Germline V gives CDR1 SGDLS, CDR2 YYNGEE. V lost 4 bases, J lost 8 bases, and 14 bases lay in between. The CDR3 coding sequence is TGTGCCAGCAGCCTAAGGGAGCAAGGTACGCAGTATTTT. This codes for CASSLREQGTQYF.

The chain links TRBV4-1 to TRBJ2-4; no clear D. V was pared by 8 bases and J by 0 bases, with 17 bases between. CDR3 length equals 16 residues. Germline V gene lookup returns CDR1 MGHRA and CDR2 YSYEKL. The CDR3 loop is CASAILPTLAKNIQYF. Written as DNA, the CDR3 is TGCGCCAGCGCCATATTACCTACACTAGCCAAAAACATTCAGTACTTC.

The chain couples TRBV5-1 to TRBJ2-5; 7 nucleotides line up with TRBD2. CDR1 SGHRS and CDR2 YFSETQ come from the germline V gene. The CDR3 is made up of 13 amino acids. V lost 3 bases to trimming and J lost 5 bases; unmatched junction nucleotides: 4. This CDR3 reads CASSYLGGETQYF. The CDR3 bases are TGCGCCAGCAGCTACCTCGGGGGGGAGACCCAGTACTTC.

V gene TRBV9 combines with J gene TRBJ2-2; D is unresolved. This CDR3 spans 11 amino acids. The germline CDR1 and CDR2 sequences are SGDLS and YYNGEE. V was clipped by 3 bases and J by 6 bases, with 3 bases between them. CDR3 region: CASSDSGELFF. In DNA form, the CDR3 reads TGTGCCAGCAGCGACTCCGGGGAGCTGTTTTTT.

This chain connects TRBV27 to TRBJ1-1, with 8 bases fitting TRBD1. The V segment lost 5 bases and the J segment 7 bases; nucleotides outside the gene matches: 9. The CDR3 runs 14 residues. The germline V gene has CDR1 MNHEY and CDR2 SMNVEV (reference sequence). The CDR3 is CASSQRTGHSEAFF. The CDR3 region has the DNA TGTGCCAGCAGTCAACGGACAGGGCACAGTGAAGCTTTCTTT.

This clone was detected a few times. The gene calls are TRBV12-5 and TRBJ2-2; D is undetermined. The ends were cut back, 4 bases at V and 1 base at J, with 1 base in the middle. From germline, CDR1 is LGHNT and CDR2 FRNRAP. The CDR3 length is 12 residues. CDR3 protein: CASGWNTGELFF. The CDR3 DNA is TGTGCTAGTGGTTGGAACACCGGGGAGCTGTTTTTT.

This chain connects TRBV6-1 to TRBJ2-1; D not certain. The CDR3 runs to 12 residues. Germline CDR1 MNHNS, CDR2 SASEGT. The V end was cut by 7 bases, the J end by 7 bases, with 11 bases between. Here the CDR3 DNA reads TGTGCCAGCAAAGACCCCCAAAATGAGCAGTTCTTC. Translated: CASKDPQNEQFF.

This sequence joins TRBV27 and TRBJ1-1; D unclear. Trimming removed 2 bases at V and 1 base at J, with 5 bases between. The CDR3 extends over 13 amino acids. CDR1 and CDR2 from the germline V gene are MNHEY and SMNVEV (reference sequence). The CDR3 here is CASSLKGNTEAFF. In DNA, the CDR3 is TGTGCCAGCAGTTTAAAGGGGAACACTGAAGCTTTCTTT.

J is TRBJ1-2 and V is TRBV5-1; no definite D call. Germline V gene data show CDR1 as SGHRS and CDR2 as YFSETQ. V lost 1 base to trimming and J lost 1 base, with 2 bases between them. The CDR3 runs 12 residues. The CDR3 DNA reads TGCGCCAGCAGCTTGAGTAACTATGGCTACACCTTC. Translating gives CASSLSNYGYTF.

The rearrangement joins TRBV6-1 to TRBJ1-2; possible D gene TRBD1, 6 bases. The V gene's germline CDR1 is MNHNS and CDR2 SASEGT. The CDR3 consists of 15 residues. Trimming cost V 1 base and J 3 bases, with 12 bases left between them. CDR3: CASSEVGGADYGYTF. The CDR3 DNA is TGTGCCAGCAGTGAAGTGGGGGGGGCGGACTATGGCTACACCTTC.

The chain links TRBV6-6 to TRBJ1-2; D is possibly TRBD1 (5 bases). There are 13 residues in the CDR3. Germline CDR1 and CDR2: MNHNY and SVGAGI (reference sequence). V was trimmed by 6 bases and J by 5 bases, leaving 13 bases between them. The CDR3 DNA follows: TGTGCCAGCAGCAAACAGGAGCCTTATGGCTACACCTTC. Translation: CASSKQEPYGYTF.

V gene TRBV29-1 combines with J gene TRBJ2-3, with a possible D match to TRBD1 (5 bases). From germline, CDR1 is SQVTM and CDR2 ANQGSEA. The CDR3 has 13 amino acids. Trimming left V 1 base short and J 0 bases short, with 5 bases between. The CDR3 region is CSVEGQSTDTQYF. Written as DNA, the CDR3 is TGCAGCGTTGAAGGACAGAGCACAGATACGCAGTATTTT.

This chain links TRBV28 with TRBJ2-2; D is unclear. This CDR3 has 12 residues. Germline CDR1 and CDR2: MDHEN and SYDVKM. V was clipped by 5 bases and J by 4 bases, with 5 bases between them. CDR3 nucleotide sequence: TGTGCCAGCAGTCCACTCACCGGGGAGCTGTTTTTT. It encodes CASSPLTGELFF.

The table lists this clone with a few counts. V usage is TRBV7-9 and J usage is TRBJ2-2; a weak D match, TRBD2 (5 bases). This CDR3 is built from 14 residues. The V end lost 3 bases, the J end lost 6 bases, and 11 bases lay between the germline ends. Germline CDR1 SEHNR, CDR2 FQNEAQ (reference sequence). This CDR3 is CASSFSLLAGELFF. Here the CDR3 DNA reads TGTGCCAGCAGCTTCTCCTTACTAGCCGGGGAGCTGTTTTTT.

The chain recombines TRBV4-1 with TRBJ1-2; 8 nucleotides match TRBD1. Germline assignment: CDR1 MGHRA and CDR2 YSYEKL. The CDR3 has 15 amino acids. J gave up 2 bases and V 4 bases, and 6 bases lay outside the gene matches. CDR3 protein: CASSPEGTGNYGYTF. The CDR3 DNA is TGCGCCAGCAGCCCGGAGGGGACAGGAAACTATGGCTACACCTTC.

The gene calls are TRBV6-1 and TRBJ2-6, with 8 bases that match TRBD2. CDR1 and CDR2 (germline): MNHNS, SASEGT. V was pared by 5 bases and J by 3 bases, with 0 bases of the junction left unmatched. The CDR3 length is 14 residues. The CDR3 region is CASSRGGGANVLTF. CDR3 DNA sequence: TGTGCCAGCAGTCGGGGGGGTGGGGCCAACGTCCTGACTTTC.

This clone was detected only once. The DNA for the CDR3 is TGTGCCAGCAGCTCAGGCGGCGGACGGGAGGCTTTCTTT. Translating it yields CASSSGGGREAFF. J is TRBJ1-1 and V is TRBV7-9, with D unresolved. Trimming cost V 4 bases and J 11 bases, with 17 bases left between them. There are 13 residues in the CDR3. CDR1 is SEHNR, CDR2 FQNEAQ, per germline (reference sequence).

The rearrangement joins TRBV7-8 to TRBJ1-4; D is possibly TRBD1 (5 bases). Germline lookup yields CDR1 SGHVS and CDR2 FQNEAQ. V lost 4 bases, J lost 7 bases, and 19 bases lay in between. This CDR3 contains 16 residues. CDR3 loop: CASSSGPGGFGEKLFF. In nucleotides, the CDR3 is TGTGCCAGCAGCTCCGGACCTGGGGGGTTTGGTGAAAAACTGTTTTTT.

This chain joins TRBV7-2 and TRBJ2-1; TRBD1 might be the D (6 bases). Germline V gene data show CDR1 as SGHTA and CDR2 as FQGNSA. V dropped 7 bases and J dropped 8 bases, with 9 bases sitting between them. The length of the CDR3 is 11 residues. This CDR3 is CASNRADEQFF. The CDR3 DNA reads TGTGCCAGCAACAGGGCGGATGAGCAGTTCTTC. The variable domain in full, completed from reference TRBV7-2 and TRBJ2-1, reads GAGVSQSPSNKVTEKGKDVELRCDPISGHTALYWYRQSLGQGLEFLIYFQGNSAPDKSGLPSDRFSAERTGGSVSTLTIQRTQQEDSAVYLCASNRADEQFFGPGTRLTVL.

This chain connects TRBV5-6 to TRBJ1-1; D might be TRBD1 (5 bases). Per germline, CDR1 SGHDT and CDR2 YYEEEE. The V gene lost 0 bases and the J gene lost 11 bases, with 11 bases spanning the gap. The CDR3 is 12 amino acids. CDR3 loop: CASSLEAGSAFF. CDR3 coding DNA: TGTGCCAGCAGCTTGGAAGCAGGGAGCGCTTTCTTT.

This clone is a singleton in its sample. The chain uses TRBV6-1 and TRBJ2-2; 8 positions match TRBD1. Germline CDR1 is MNHNS and CDR2 is SASEGT. The CDR3 is 16 amino acids. J was trimmed by 3 bases and V by 0 bases; bases with no gene match: 3. DNA of the CDR3: TGTGCCAGCAGTGAAGCGGACAGGGAATACACCGGGGAGCTGTTTTTT. It is translated as CASSEADREYTGELFF.

The V gene is TRBV19, the J gene TRBJ2-1; D remains ambiguous. This CDR3 is 13 amino acids long. Between the trimmed V and J ends, which lost 8 bases and 2 bases, there was a span of 10 bases. Germline loops: CDR1 LNHDA, CDR2 SQIVND (reference sequence). CDR3 nucleotides: TGTGCCAGTTCCTTAGGCCCCTACAATGAGCAGTTCTTC. This translates into CASSLGPYNEQFF.

V gene TRBV11-2 combines with J gene TRBJ2-7; 10 bases line up with TRBD2. The CDR3 is made up of 17 amino acids. Germline assignment: CDR1 SGHAT and CDR2 FQNNGV. With 2 bases clipped from V and 2 bases from J, the junction kept 9 bases outside the gene matches. Written as DNA, the CDR3 is TGTGCCAGCAGCTTATCCGTTTCGGGACTAGCGACCTACGAGCAGTACTTC. Translated: CASSLSVSGLATYEQYF.

J is TRBJ2-7 and V is TRBV11-2; D uncertain. The germline V gene encodes CDR1 SGHAT and CDR2 FQNNGV. V lost 0 bases to trimming and J lost 12 bases, with 6 bases between them. CDR3 length: 10 residues. CDR3 DNA: TGTGCCAGCAGCTTAGAGAAGACGTACTTC. Protein sequence: CASSLEKTYF. Full variable domain (rest looked up from reference TRBV11-2 and TRBJ2-7): EAGVAQSPRYKIIEKRQSVAFWCNPISGHATLYWYQQILGQGPKLLIQFQNNGVVDDSQLPKDRFSAERLKGVDSTLKIQPAKLEDSAVYLCASSLEKTYFGPGTRLTVT.

The chain is built from TRBV6-6 and TRBJ1-5, with D possibly matching TRBD1 (6 bases). V gave up 4 bases and J gave up 4 bases, with 14 bases separating them. The CDR3 length is 15 residues. Germline CDR1 MNHNY, CDR2 SVGAGI (reference sequence). The CDR3 here is CASSFLTGGNQPQHF. Here the CDR3 DNA reads TGTGCCAGCAGTTTCCTGACAGGTGGGAATCAGCCCCAGCATTTT.

The chain links TRBV5-1 to TRBJ1-5; TRBD1 agrees at 7 bases. Trimming at V came to 4 bases and at J to 6 bases, leaving 7 bases not matched to a gene. Germline CDR1 reads SGHRS; CDR2 reads YFSETQ. The CDR3 extends over 14 amino acids. Written as DNA, the CDR3 is TGCGCCAGCAGCCCAGGGCAGGGGGGTCAGCCCCAGCATTTT. This codes for CASSPGQGGQPQHF.

This sequence joins TRBV4-1 and TRBJ2-1, with D maybe TRBD2 (6 bases). CDR3 size: 18 residues. V was shortened by 4 bases and J by 9 bases, with 28 bases between the two germline ends. The germline V gene encodes CDR1 MGHRA and CDR2 YSYEKL. CDR3 sequence (DNA): TGCGCCAGCAGCCCTTCGCATGGAGGGGTCGGGATTCGGGGTGAGCAGTTCTTC. Amino acids: CASSPSHGGVGIRGEQFF.

The chain joins TRBV2 to TRBJ1-2; D call uncertain. The CDR3 runs 14 residues. Trimming cost V 3 bases and J 3 bases, with 11 bases left between them. CDR1 and CDR2 (germline): SNHLY, FYNNEI. The CDR3 DNA sequence: TGTGCCAGCAGTGAGAAGGGATTGGACTATGGCTACACCTTC. It encodes CASSEKGLDYGYTF. Filled out from reference TRBV2 and TRBJ1-2, the complete variable domain reads EPEVTQTPSHQVTQMGQEVILRCVPISNHLYFYWYRQILGQKVEFLVSFYNNEISEKSEIFDDQFSVERPDGSNFTLKIRSTKLEDSAMYFCASSEKGLDYGYTFGSGTRLTVV.